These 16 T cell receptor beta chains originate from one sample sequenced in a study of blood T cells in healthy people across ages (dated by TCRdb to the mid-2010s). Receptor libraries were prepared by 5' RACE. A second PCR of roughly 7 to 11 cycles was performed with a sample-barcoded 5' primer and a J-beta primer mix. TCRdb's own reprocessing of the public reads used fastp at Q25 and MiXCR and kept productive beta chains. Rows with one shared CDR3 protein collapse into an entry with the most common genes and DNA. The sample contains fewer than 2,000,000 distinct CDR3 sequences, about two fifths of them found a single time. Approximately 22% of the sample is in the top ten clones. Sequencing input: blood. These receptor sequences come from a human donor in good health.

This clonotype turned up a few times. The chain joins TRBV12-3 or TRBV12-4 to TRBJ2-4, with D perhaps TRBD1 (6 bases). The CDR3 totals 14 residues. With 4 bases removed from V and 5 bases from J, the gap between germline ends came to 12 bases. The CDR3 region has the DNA TGTGCCAGCAGTTACGAGGCAGGGGAAAACATTCAGTACTTC. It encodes CASSYEAGENIQYF.

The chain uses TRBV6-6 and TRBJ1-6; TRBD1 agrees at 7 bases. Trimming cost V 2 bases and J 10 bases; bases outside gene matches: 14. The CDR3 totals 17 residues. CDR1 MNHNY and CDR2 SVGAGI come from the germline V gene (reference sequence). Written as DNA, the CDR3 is TGTGCCAGCAGTTACGATCCGTCGACAGGGCAAGCATCACCCCTCCACTTT. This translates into CASSYDPSTGQASPLHF.

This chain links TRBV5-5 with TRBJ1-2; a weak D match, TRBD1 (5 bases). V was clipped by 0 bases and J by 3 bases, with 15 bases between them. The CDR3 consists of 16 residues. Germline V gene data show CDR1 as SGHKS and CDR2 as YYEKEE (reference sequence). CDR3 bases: TGTGCCAGCAGCTTGGAGGCAGGGTTCCCCCACTATGGCTACACCTTC. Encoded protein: CASSLEAGFPHYGYTF.

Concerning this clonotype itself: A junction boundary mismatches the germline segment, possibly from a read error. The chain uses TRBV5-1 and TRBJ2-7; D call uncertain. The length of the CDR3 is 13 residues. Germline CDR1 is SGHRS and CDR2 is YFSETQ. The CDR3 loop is CVSSSDNSYEQYF. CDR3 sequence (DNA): TGCGTCAGCAGCTCTGACAACTCCTACGAGCAGTACTTC.

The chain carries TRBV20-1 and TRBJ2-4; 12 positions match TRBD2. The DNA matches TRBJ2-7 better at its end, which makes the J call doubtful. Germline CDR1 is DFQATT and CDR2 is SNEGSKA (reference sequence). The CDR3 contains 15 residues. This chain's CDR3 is CSAVLAGGPNYEQYF. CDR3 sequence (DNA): TGCAGTGCAGTACTAGCGGGGGGACCTAATTACGAGCAGTACTTC.

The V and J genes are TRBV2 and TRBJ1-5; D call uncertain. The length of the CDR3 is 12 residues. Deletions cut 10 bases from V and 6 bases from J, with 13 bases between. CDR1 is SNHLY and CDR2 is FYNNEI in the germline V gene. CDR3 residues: CAISDQGQPQHF. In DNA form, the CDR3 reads TGTGCCATATCCGACCAAGGTCAGCCCCAGCATTTT.

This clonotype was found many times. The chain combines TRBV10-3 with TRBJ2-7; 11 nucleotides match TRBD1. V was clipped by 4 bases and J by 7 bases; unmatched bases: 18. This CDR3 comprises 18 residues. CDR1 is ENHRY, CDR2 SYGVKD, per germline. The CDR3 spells CAISVSLSPGTGGGEQYF. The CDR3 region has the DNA TGTGCCATCAGTGTGAGTCTGTCACCCGGGACAGGGGGAGGAGAGCAGTACTTC.

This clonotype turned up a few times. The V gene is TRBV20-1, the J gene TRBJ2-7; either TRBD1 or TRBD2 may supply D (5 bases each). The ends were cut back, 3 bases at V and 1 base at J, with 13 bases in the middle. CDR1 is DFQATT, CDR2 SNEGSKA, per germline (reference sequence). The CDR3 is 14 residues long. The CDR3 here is CSASGLRGSYEQYF. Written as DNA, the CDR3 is TGCAGTGCTAGTGGGTTGAGGGGTTCCTACGAGCAGTACTTC.

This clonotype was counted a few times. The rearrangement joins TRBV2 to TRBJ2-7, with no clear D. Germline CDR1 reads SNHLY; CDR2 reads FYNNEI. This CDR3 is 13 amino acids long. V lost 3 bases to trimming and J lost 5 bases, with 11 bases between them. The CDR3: CASSDGVRNEQYF. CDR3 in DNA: TGTGCCAGCAGTGATGGGGTTAGGAACGAGCAGTACTTC. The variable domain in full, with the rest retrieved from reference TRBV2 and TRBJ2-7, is EPEVTQTPSHQVTQMGQEVILRCVPISNHLYFYWYRQILGQKVEFLVSFYNNEISEKSEIFDDQFSVERPDGSNFTLKIRSTKLEDSAMYFCASSDGVRNEQYFGPGTRLTVT.

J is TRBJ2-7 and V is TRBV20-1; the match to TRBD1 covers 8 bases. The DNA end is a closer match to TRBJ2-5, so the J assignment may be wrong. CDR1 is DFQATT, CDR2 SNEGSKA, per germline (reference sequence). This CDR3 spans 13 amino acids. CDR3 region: CSAFRQGIGTQYF. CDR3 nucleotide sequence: TGCAGTGCCTTCCGACAGGGGATAGGGACCCAGTACTTC.

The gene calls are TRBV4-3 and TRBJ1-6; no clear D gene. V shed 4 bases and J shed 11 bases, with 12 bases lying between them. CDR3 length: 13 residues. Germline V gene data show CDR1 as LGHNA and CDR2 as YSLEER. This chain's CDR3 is CASSPEEDTPLHF. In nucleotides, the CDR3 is TGCGCCAGCAGCCCAGAAGAGGATACACCCCTCCACTTT.

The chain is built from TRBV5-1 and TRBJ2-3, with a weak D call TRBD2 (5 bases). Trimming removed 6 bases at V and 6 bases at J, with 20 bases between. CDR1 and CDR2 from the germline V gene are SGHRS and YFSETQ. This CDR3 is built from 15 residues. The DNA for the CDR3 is TGCGCCAGCACCCAACTAGATTCATCTTTGGATACGCAGTATTTT. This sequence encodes CASTQLDSSLDTQYF.

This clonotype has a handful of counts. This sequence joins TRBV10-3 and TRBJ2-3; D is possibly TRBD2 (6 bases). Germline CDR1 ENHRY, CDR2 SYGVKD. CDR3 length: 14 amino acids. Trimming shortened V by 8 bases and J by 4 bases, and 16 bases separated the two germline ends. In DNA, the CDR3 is TGTGCCATCCGGCGGGAAAGGGATGCAGATACGCAGTATTTT. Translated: CAIRRERDADTQYF.

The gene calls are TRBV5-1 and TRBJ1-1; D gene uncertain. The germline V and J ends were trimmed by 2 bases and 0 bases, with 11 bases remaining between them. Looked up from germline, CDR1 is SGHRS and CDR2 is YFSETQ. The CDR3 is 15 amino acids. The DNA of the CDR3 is TGCGCCAGCAGCTTTCTGGATTCCATGAACACTGAAGCTTTCTTT. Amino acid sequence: CASSFLDSMNTEAFF.

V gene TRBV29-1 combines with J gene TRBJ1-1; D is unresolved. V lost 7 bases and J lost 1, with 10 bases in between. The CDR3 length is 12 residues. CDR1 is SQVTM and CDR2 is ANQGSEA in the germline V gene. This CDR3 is CSANNRNTEAFF. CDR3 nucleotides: TGCAGCGCAAATAACAGGAACACTGAAGCTTTCTTT.

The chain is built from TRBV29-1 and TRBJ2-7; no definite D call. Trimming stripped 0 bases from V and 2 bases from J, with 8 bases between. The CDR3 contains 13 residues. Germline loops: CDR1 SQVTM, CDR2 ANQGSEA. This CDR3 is CSVEEGHPYEQYF. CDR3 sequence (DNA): TGCAGCGTTGAAGAAGGTCATCCCTACGAGCAGTACTTC.